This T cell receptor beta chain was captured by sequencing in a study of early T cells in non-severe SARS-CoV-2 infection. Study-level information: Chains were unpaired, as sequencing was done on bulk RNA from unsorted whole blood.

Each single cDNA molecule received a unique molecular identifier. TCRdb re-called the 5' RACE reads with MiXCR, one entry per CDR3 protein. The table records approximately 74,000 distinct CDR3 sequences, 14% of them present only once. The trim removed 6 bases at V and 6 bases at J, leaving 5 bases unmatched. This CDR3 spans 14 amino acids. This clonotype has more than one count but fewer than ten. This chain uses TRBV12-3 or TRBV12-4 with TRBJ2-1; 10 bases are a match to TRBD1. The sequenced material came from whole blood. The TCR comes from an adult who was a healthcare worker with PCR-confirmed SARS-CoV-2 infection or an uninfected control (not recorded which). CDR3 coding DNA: TGTGCCAGCAGGGGGACAGGGGATGGCAATGAGCAGTTCTTC. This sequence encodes CASRGTGDGNEQFF.